This TCR beta chain was recorded in a study of response to subunit inactivated influenza vaccine (dated by TCRdb to 2017 to 2018). With regard to the full study: To follow how T cells responded to a trivalent subunit inactivated influenza vaccine, the researchers relied on deep quantitative profiling of the T cell receptor repertoire. What the authors observed across the whole study: The authors proposed that each seasonal influenza vaccination may bring in only a limited number of new T cells.

This clonotype was recorded a few times. The specificity of this receptor is unknown. One base away there is no much larger clone; base qualities are not given. The CDR3 contains 13 residues, cysteine and phenylalanine counted. Only the CDR3 DNA is retained, 39 bases long and in frame from the first base. Sequences LGHNA (CDR1) and YSLEER (CDR2) are obtained from the germline V gene. The junction shows trimming of 4 bases on V and 6 bases on J, plus 10 bases between the germline ends. Libraries came from RT-PCR. The run used an Illumina HiSeq 2500. The public reads were reanalyzed by TCRdb: fastp trimming at Q25, MiXCR alignment, in-frame beta chains only. Rows are unified per CDR3 protein, each entry keeping the most common DNA and genes. Within this sample are approximately 680,000 distinct CDR3 sequences, with more than 15% of them counted one time only. Jointly, the top ten make up roughly 10% of the sample.

Material: PBMCs from blood, obtained about 13 days after vaccination. The clonotype originates from a man aged 50 to 59 who received an inactivated influenza vaccine. Donor details come from another sample of the same person, matched by shared clones. The sequence joins TRBV4-3 to TRBJ1-5; no confident D gene assignment can be made. CDR3 reads: CASSPAIRQPQHF. The sequenced DNA: TGCGCCAGCAGCCCCGCGATTCGTCAGCCCCAGCATTTT.